The T cell receptor (beta chain) under discussion was sequenced for a study of prognosis after radiotherapy for stage I lung cancer (dated by TCRdb to the early 2020s). Concerning the study at large: Between early 2018 and January 2019, more than 15 stage I NSCLC patients were enrolled in Nanjing, China. Roughly 15 of the patients presented with newly diagnosed primary stage I lung tumors; several had oligometastatic NSCLC following surgical resection of the primary tumor. Every patient was deemed medically inoperable, approximately 12 because of comorbidities and 7 because they refused surgery. Ages in the cohort of approximately 14 men and 6 women ranged from about 50 to 84 years, with a median of 74. On tumor histology, approximately 12 patients had adenocarcinoma and more than five had squamous cell carcinoma. SBRT was delivered in 3 to 5 fractions with a biologically effective dose of at least 100 Gy, and image-guided IMRT or VMAT was used for delivery. No patient received concurrent therapy alongside SBRT. Distant metastases were developed by four of the 19 patients after SBRT, at a median of 7 months, whereas no significant progression was observed in the other 15 patients. Peripheral blood TCR beta repertoires were profiled in stage I NSCLC patients before and after stereotactic body radiotherapy, and the study then linked these repertoires to distant failure. The study took one blood sample before SBRT and one after SBRT from each of roughly 20 patients and sequenced all 38 samples. Findings and caveats that apply to the study as a whole: Limitations of the study included a small cohort and short follow-up, and the study findings need independent validation. After SBRT, the number of unique TCR clones decreased (median roughly 10,000 before versus around 7,000 after; Wilcoxon paired P=0.011). Post-SBRT Shannon entropy and its change from baseline were lower in patients who developed distant metastases; baseline Shannon entropy was not associated with metastases. All reported P values were unadjusted for multiple comparisons. TRBV and TRBJ usage frequencies reportedly varied with metastasis status, involving two V genes at baseline and about 10 V and two J genes after SBRT. Whether the expanded TCR clones were tumor-specific was not determined.

From its cysteine to its phenylalanine, the CDR3 spans 16 amino acids. Only the CDR3 region is kept as DNA, spanning 48 bases read in frame from base 1. V loses 0 bases of germline sequence and J loses 2 bases, and the interval between the two ends is 14 bases. Via the germline V gene (reference sequence), CDR1 is DFQATT and CDR2 SNEGSKA. No patient had a history of other malignancies or prior chemotherapy or radiotherapy, and all had node-negative disease on CT and PET/CT. At each of two time points, 4.5 to 7 milliliters of peripheral venous blood were collected in EDTA tubes. Ficoll-Paque Plus density-gradient centrifugation was used to isolate PBMCs. Immediately after collection, samples were stored at -80 degrees C until analysis. Taking its sample share into account, this clonotype is medium-sized (0.01 to 0.1%). Its antigen specificity is not known. No base quality values were provided; no much bigger clone lies one nucleotide off.

Two rounds of multiplex PCR were used to amplify the TCR beta CDR3 region from genomic DNA. The first PCR round used primers specific to each TRBV and TRBJ gene, and the primer sequences were filed in Chinese patent CN105087789A. The second PCR round used universal primers. The Roche High Pure PCR Template Preparation Kit was used to extract genomic DNA from frozen PBMCs. Paired-end sequencing with 151 bp reads was performed on the libraries using an Illumina HiSeq 3000. The paper's processing steps were these. CutAdapt was used to discard raw reads that did not contain the multiplex PCR primer sequences. Using PEAR, the high-quality paired reads were merged into contigs. By alignment to reference sequences, MiXCR assigned TRB V, D and J gene segments to each contig. CDR3 sequences were clustered by base quality and sequence similarity to remove sequencing errors. Diversity was measured as Shannon entropy normalized by the natural log of productive TCR sequence number. Clonality was defined as one minus Shannon entropy divided by the natural log of the number of unique clonotypes. The Youden index of ROC curves was used to select progression-free survival cut-offs for repertoire metrics, and analyses were performed in R 3.5.3. TCRdb reprocessing: public reads trimmed at Q25 with fastp, clones called with MiXCR, in-frame beta chains kept. Each entry is one CDR3 protein sequence, shown with its most common DNA and genes. These V and J calls are TCRdb output, not the study's own analysis. In all, the sample holds 25,000 to 35,000 distinct CDR3 sequences, and about 40% of those were seen once. Of the sample, 15% to 17% is held by the ten largest clones.

Recombination connected TRBV20-1 to TRBJ1-3; no D gene call is confident. The clonotype originates from a donor aged 50 or older with non-small cell lung cancer. This specimen consisted of PBMCs, obtained before or after stereotactic body radiation therapy (not recorded which). The CDR3 corresponds to CSARDIEEAAGNTIYF. The DNA reads TGCAGTGCTAGAGATATCGAAGAAGCGGCTGGAAACACCATATATTTT.